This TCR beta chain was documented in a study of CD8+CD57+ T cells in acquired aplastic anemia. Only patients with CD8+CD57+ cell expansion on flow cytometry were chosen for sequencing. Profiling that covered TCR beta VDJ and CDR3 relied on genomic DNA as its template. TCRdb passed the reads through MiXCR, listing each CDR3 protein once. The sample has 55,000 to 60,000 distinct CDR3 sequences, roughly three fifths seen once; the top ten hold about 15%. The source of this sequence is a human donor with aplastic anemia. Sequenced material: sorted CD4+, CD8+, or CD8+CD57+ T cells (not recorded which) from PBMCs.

CDR3 sequence: CASSPRLATGYEQYF. CDR3 DNA sequence: TGTGCCAGCAGCCCAAGGCTAGCGACAGGCTACGAGCAGTACTTC. The V and J genes are TRBV7-8 and TRBJ2-7; D is perhaps TRBD1 or TRBD2 (6 bases each). V shed 5 bases and J shed 3 bases, with 17 bases lying between them. Germline-derived CDR1 and CDR2 are SGHVS and FQNEAQ. This CDR3 has 15 amino acids.